The 29 T cell receptor beta chains given below trace back to one sample, sequenced in a study of cytomegalovirus exposure and HLA in healthy donors. Profiled with immunoSEQ multiplex PCR; TCRdb holds only in-frame clones, not every one. The data hold 76,000 or so clones, with approximately 95% observed a single time. Sequencing used PBMCs. These receptors came from a woman under 30 in good health and CMV-seronegative.

The chain uses TRBV5-1 and TRBJ2-5, with 7 bases identical to TRBD1. The CDR3 length is 17 residues. J lost 5 bases, V lost 0 bases, and 13 bases had no gene match. Germline assignment: CDR1 SGHRS and CDR2 YFSETQ. The CDR3 nucleotides are TGCGCCAGCAGCTTGGAGCTGCGTGACAGGGTGGGGGAGACCCAGTACTTC. Translating it yields CASSLELRDRVGETQYF.

The chain couples TRBV6-4 to TRBJ2-6; D ambiguous. This CDR3 region has 16 residues. Germline V CDR1 and CDR2: MRHNA, SNTAGT. With 0 bases removed from V and 0 bases from J, the gap between germline ends came to 6 bases. CDR3 DNA: TGTGCCAGCAGTGACTCGTCTAGCTCTGGGGCCAACGTCCTGACTTTC. This sequence encodes CASSDSSSSGANVLTF.

The V call is TRBV27, the J call TRBJ1-1; weak D call: TRBD1 (6 bases). The V gene's germline CDR1 is MNHEY and CDR2 SMNVEV (reference sequence). This CDR3 is built from 14 residues. V was shortened by 6 bases and J by 3 bases, with 14 bases between the two germline ends. The CDR3 region has the DNA TGTGCCAGCAGCCCCACTACAGGGTACACTGAAGCTTTCTTT. This sequence encodes CASSPTTGYTEAFF.

The genes are TRBV28 and TRBJ2-7; D is unresolved. Germline CDR1 is MDHEN and CDR2 is SYDVKM. Deletions cut 6 bases from V and 3 bases from J, with 12 bases between. The CDR3 sequence is 13 residues long. The CDR3 sequence is CASRLIQSYEQYF. CDR3 DNA: TGTGCCAGCAGACTCATACAGAGCTACGAGCAGTACTTC.

The V gene is TRBV7-6, the J gene TRBJ2-5; 7 positions agree with TRBD1. With V trimmed by 5 bases and J by 4 bases, 7 bases remained unmatched. This CDR3 contains 14 residues. The V gene's germline CDR1 is SGHVS and CDR2 FNYEAQ. The CDR3 nucleotides are TGTGCCAGCAGCCCGACAGGGTCGGGAGAGACCCAGTACTTC. Translating gives CASSPTGSGETQYF.

This clone was found once. The chain joins TRBV5-1 to TRBJ2-2; 9 bases map to TRBD2. CDR3 length: 14 amino acids. After removal of 3 bases from V and 5 bases from J, the junction contained 2 bases not matched to a gene. Germline CDR1 is SGHRS and CDR2 is YFSETQ. The DNA of the CDR3 is TGCGCCAGCAGCTCACTAGCGGGTACCGGGGAGCTGTTTTTT. Translated, it gives CASSSLAGTGELFF. The full variable domain, in which reference TRBV5-1 and TRBJ2-2 provide the parts outside the CDR3, is KAGVTQTPRYLIKTRGQQVTLSCSPISGHRSVSWYQQTPGQGLQFLFEYFSETQRNKGNFPGRFSGRQFSNSRSEMNVSTLELGDSALYLCASSSLAGTGELFFGEGSRLTVL.

This rearrangement joins TRBV10-1 to TRBJ2-1, with 8 bases fitting TRBD1. The CDR3 runs to 16 residues. V dropped 0 bases and J dropped 3; count of bases not matched to a gene: 4. CDR1 and CDR2 (germline): WNHNN, SYGVQD (reference sequence). CDR3 nucleotide sequence: TGCGCCAGCAGTGAGTCGCTTGGGACAGGCTACAATGAGCAGTTCTTC. It is translated as CASSESLGTGYNEQFF.

The rearrangement joins TRBV11-2 to TRBJ2-1, with TRBD1 as a possible D gene (5 bases). Trimming pared 3 bases from V and 5 bases from J, leaving 23 bases between. The CDR3 consists of 18 residues. The V gene's germline CDR1 is SGHAT and CDR2 FQNNGV. CDR3 nucleotide sequence: TGTGCCAGCAGCTTCTCGCCGTCCTGGGGCGACCTAAACAATGAGCAGTTCTTC. Its translation: CASSFSPSWGDLNNEQFF.

This chain links TRBV7-2 with TRBJ2-1, with 8 bases aligning to TRBD1. Germline CDR1 and CDR2: SGHTA and FQGNSA. This CDR3 comprises 15 residues. Germline trimming cut 5 bases from V and 9 bases from J; bases unmatched to any gene: 12. The CDR3 here is CASSPQGARLSEQFF. CDR3 bases: TGTGCCAGCAGCCCGCAGGGGGCGCGGCTCAGTGAGCAGTTCTTC. Together with reference TRBV7-2 and TRBJ2-1, the CDR3 gives the full variable domain: GAGVSQSPSNKVTEKGKDVELRCDPISGHTALYWYRQSLGQGLEFLIYFQGNSAPDKSGLPSDRFSAERTGGSVSTLTIQRTQQEDSAVYLCASSPQGARLSEQFFGPGTRLTVL.

The V gene is TRBV5-1, the J gene TRBJ2-7, with 8 positions matching TRBD1. The germline gives CDR1 SGHRS, CDR2 YFSETQ. Trimming took 3 bases from V and 3 from J; bases not matched to a gene: 2. The CDR3 length is 13 residues. The CDR3 spells CASSYGQGYEQYF. CDR3 coding DNA: TGCGCCAGCAGCTACGGACAGGGCTACGAGCAGTACTTC.

This chain joins TRBV30 and TRBJ2-3, with D possibly matching TRBD1 (7 bases). This CDR3 is built from 14 residues. Trimming cost V 1 base and J 5 bases, with 13 bases left between them. CDR1 is GTSNPN and CDR2 is SVGIG in the germline V gene (reference sequence). CDR3 coding DNA: TGTGCCTGGAGTGGGGGCAGGGGGGAAGATACGCAGTATTTT. This gives the protein CAWSGGRGEDTQYF.

This chain connects TRBV2 to TRBJ1-1, with 8 bases that match TRBD1. CDR1 is SNHLY, CDR2 FYNNEI, per germline. The CDR3 extends over 13 amino acids. V was clipped by 6 bases and J by 4 bases; unmatched bases: 4. The chain's CDR3 is CASRSTGGTEAFF. The CDR3 bases are TGTGCCAGCAGATCTACAGGGGGCACTGAAGCTTTCTTT.

The V call is TRBV4-3, the J call TRBJ2-3, with TRBD1 matching 7 bases. Per the germline V gene, CDR1 is LGHNA and CDR2 is YSLEER. CDR3 length equals 16 residues. V shed 2 bases and J 1 base; nucleotides not matched to a gene: 6. In DNA, the CDR3 is TGCGCCAGCAGCCAAAACAGGGGTAGCGGCACAGATACGCAGTATTTT. This sequence encodes CASSQNRGSGTDTQYF.

The chain is built from TRBV7-2 and TRBJ2-4; TRBD2 agrees at 8 bases. Germline loops: CDR1 SGHTA, CDR2 FQGNSA. There are 14 residues in the CDR3. Germline trimming cut 0 bases from V and 7 bases from J; bases unmatched to any gene: 2. In DNA form, the CDR3 reads TGTGCCAGCAGCTTAGCAACTAGCGGTAACATTCAGTACTTC. As protein: CASSLATSGNIQYF.

V gene TRBV6-5 combines with J gene TRBJ2-5; 7 bases map to TRBD2. CDR3 length: 13 residues. Germline values: CDR1 MNHEY, CDR2 SVGAGI. The junction had 4 bases not matched to a gene; V was cut back by 4 bases and J by 5 bases. The CDR3 DNA is TGTGCCAGCAGTTTTAGCGGGTTGGAGACCCAGTACTTC. Protein: CASSFSGLETQYF.

This chain joins TRBV30 and TRBJ2-2; TRBD1 aligns across 7 bases. This CDR3 is built from 13 residues. Germline-derived CDR1 and CDR2 are GTSNPN and SVGIG (reference sequence). Germline trimming cut 2 bases from V and 5 bases from J; bases unmatched to any gene: 2. In DNA, the CDR3 is TGTGCCTGGAGTCCGACAGGGACCGGGGAGCTGTTTTTT. Translated, it gives CAWSPTGTGELFF.

This chain joins TRBV6-1 and TRBJ2-7, with 8 nucleotides matching TRBD1. Trimming at V came to 5 bases and at J to 1 base, leaving 7 bases not matched to a gene. The CDR3 has 15 residues. Germline values: CDR1 MNHNS, CDR2 SASEGT. The chain's CDR3 is CASSLRTGSSYEQYF. Written as DNA, the CDR3 is TGTGCCAGCAGTCTCCGGACAGGGAGTTCCTACGAGCAGTACTTC.

The chain has TRBV6-4 and TRBJ2-3, with 11 positions matching TRBD2. The germline V gene has CDR1 MRHNA and CDR2 SNTAGT. Trimming took 3 bases from V and 0 from J; bases not matched to a gene: 11. The CDR3 spans 19 residues. The CDR3 region has the DNA TGTGCCAGCAGTGAGTCCCCTGGACTAGCGGGTTTTAGCACAGATACGCAGTATTTT. Its translation is CASSESPGLAGFSTDTQYF.

The rearrangement joins TRBV6-5 to TRBJ1-5, with 8 positions matching TRBD1. This CDR3 is built from 14 residues. The V segment lost 4 bases and the J segment 6 bases; nucleotides outside the gene matches: 5. In germline, CDR1 is MNHEY, CDR2 SVGAGI. The CDR3 bases are TGTGCCAGCAGTTCCAGAACAGGGGGTCAGCCCCAGCATTTT. This codes for CASSSRTGGQPQHF.

This chain links TRBV5-4 with TRBJ1-1; D is unresolved. Trimming removed 1 base from V and 1 base from J, with 5 bases in between. CDR1 is SGHNT, CDR2 YYREEE, per germline (reference sequence). The CDR3 spans 13 residues. The CDR3 loop is CASSLQQNTEAFF. The CDR3 DNA reads as TGTGCCAGCAGCTTGCAACAGAACACTGAAGCTTTCTTT.

The chain employs TRBV7-6 and TRBJ2-5; 9 nucleotides agree with TRBD2. Germline assignment: CDR1 SGHVS and CDR2 FNYEAQ. The CDR3 consists of 15 residues. Germline trimming cut 5 bases from V and 4 bases from J; bases unmatched to any gene: 8. The CDR3 DNA reads TGTGCCAGCAGCCCAGGGCGGGGGGGCGTAGAGACCCAGTACTTC. This codes for CASSPGRGGVETQYF.

This chain connects TRBV11-3 to TRBJ2-4; 11 bases line up with TRBD2. This CDR3 comprises 14 residues. Germline V gives CDR1 SGHNT, CDR2 YENEEA. V was pared by 6 bases and J by 6 bases, with 4 bases of the junction left unmatched. The CDR3 coding sequence is TGTGCCAGCAGTTCCACTAGCGGGAGAAACATTCAGTACTTC. Translated, it gives CASSSTSGRNIQYF.

The V gene is TRBV5-1, the J gene TRBJ2-1; 11 nucleotides match TRBD2. Unmatched junction bases numbered 7, after V lost 4 bases and J lost 4 bases. Germline V CDR1 and CDR2: SGHRS, YFSETQ. CDR3 length: 16 residues. CDR3 sequence reads: CASSLSGGAPYNEQFF. The CDR3 DNA sequence: TGCGCCAGCAGCCTTAGCGGGGGGGCCCCTTACAATGAGCAGTTCTTC.

The chain combines TRBV18 with TRBJ2-5; a possible D gene is TRBD2 (6 bases). In germline, CDR1 is KGHSH, CDR2 LQKENI. This CDR3 has 11 residues. V lost 6 bases, J lost 5 bases, and 7 bases lay in between. This chain's CDR3 is CASSLAETQYF. DNA for the CDR3: TGTGCCAGCTCGCTAGCGGAGACCCAGTACTTC.

V usage is TRBV27 and J usage is TRBJ1-1; TRBD1 might be the D (5 bases). The CDR3 length is 14 residues. V was shortened by 5 bases and J by 4 bases, with 14 bases between the two germline ends. Germline CDR1 reads MNHEY; CDR2 reads SMNVEV (reference sequence). For the CDR3, the DNA is TGTGCCAGCAGTGCCTCCGCAGGGCCCACTGAAGCTTTCTTT. It yields the protein CASSASAGPTEAFF.

The chain uses TRBV5-6 and TRBJ1-6, with D possibly being TRBD1 (6 bases). Germline V gene lookup returns CDR1 SGHDT and CDR2 YYEEEE. V was pared by 5 bases and J by 11 bases, with 23 bases between. This CDR3 comprises 16 residues. The CDR3 spells CASSSGRGFDEAPLHF. In DNA, the CDR3 is TGTGCCAGCAGTTCGGGAAGGGGGTTCGACGAGGCACCCCTCCACTTT.

The chain couples TRBV6-1 to TRBJ2-5; 9 bases map to TRBD2. The CDR3 is 17 residues long. Germline CDR1 and CDR2: MNHNS and SASEGT. The ends lost 0 bases at V and 5 bases at J; junction bases unmatched: 10. This chain's CDR3 is CASSEALGAGGHETQYF. The DNA for the CDR3 is TGTGCCAGCAGTGAAGCATTGGGCGCGGGGGGGCACGAGACCCAGTACTTC.

J is TRBJ1-4 and V is TRBV6-5; TRBD1 matches 9 bases. CDR1 and CDR2 from the germline V gene are MNHEY and SVGAGI. The CDR3 loop spans 14 amino acids. Germline trimming cut 6 bases from V and 8 bases from J; bases unmatched to any gene: 7. The CDR3 DNA follows: TGTGCCAGCAGCCCGAAGGACAGGGGCGAAAAACTGTTTTTT. It specifies CASSPKDRGEKLFF.

The chain couples TRBV6-5 to TRBJ2-5; 12 positions agree with TRBD1. Germline V lookup: CDR1 MNHEY, CDR2 SVGAGI. The J segment lost 7 bases and the V segment lost 6 bases, leaving 12 bases of the junction unmatched. This CDR3 contains 16 residues. For the CDR3, the DNA is TGTGCCAGCAGCTACGACCCGGGACAGGGGGCTGGGACCCAGTACTTC. This codes for CASSYDPGQGAGTQYF.